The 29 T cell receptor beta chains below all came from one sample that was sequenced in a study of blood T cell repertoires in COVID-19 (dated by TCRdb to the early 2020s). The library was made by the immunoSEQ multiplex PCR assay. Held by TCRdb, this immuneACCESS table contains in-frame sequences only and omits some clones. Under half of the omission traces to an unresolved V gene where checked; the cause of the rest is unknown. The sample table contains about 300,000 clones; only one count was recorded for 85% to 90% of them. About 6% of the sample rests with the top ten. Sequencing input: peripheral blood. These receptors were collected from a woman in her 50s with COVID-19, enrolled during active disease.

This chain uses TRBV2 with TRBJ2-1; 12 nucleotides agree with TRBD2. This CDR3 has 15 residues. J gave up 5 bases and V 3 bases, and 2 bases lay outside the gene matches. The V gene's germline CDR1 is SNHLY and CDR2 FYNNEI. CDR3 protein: CASSDGTSGHNEQFF. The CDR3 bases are TGTGCCAGCAGTGACGGGACTAGCGGGCACAATGAGCAGTTCTTC.

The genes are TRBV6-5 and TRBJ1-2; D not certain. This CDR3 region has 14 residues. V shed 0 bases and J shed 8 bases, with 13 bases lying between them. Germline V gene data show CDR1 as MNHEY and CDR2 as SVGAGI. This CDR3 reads CASSYSILLTGYTF. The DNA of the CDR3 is TGTGCCAGCAGTTACTCGATTTTGTTGACAGGCTACACCTTC.

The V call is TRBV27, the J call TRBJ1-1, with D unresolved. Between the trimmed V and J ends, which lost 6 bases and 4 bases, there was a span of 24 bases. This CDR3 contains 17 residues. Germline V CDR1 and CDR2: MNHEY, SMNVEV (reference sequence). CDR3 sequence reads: CASSPHGLRPMGTEAFF. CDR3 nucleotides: TGTGCCAGCAGCCCACACGGACTCCGACCGATGGGCACTGAAGCTTTCTTT.

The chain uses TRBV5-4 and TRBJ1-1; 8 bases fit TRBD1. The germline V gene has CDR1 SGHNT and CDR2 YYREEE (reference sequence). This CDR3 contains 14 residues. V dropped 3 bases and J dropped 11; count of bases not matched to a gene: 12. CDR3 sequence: CASSSNSRTGRAFF. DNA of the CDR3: TGTGCCAGCAGCTCCAACTCCCGGACAGGGAGGGCTTTCTTT. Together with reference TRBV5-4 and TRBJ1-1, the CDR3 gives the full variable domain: ETGVTQSPTHLIKTRGQQVTLRCSSQSGHNTVSWYQQALGQGPQFIFQYYREEENGRGNFPPRFSGLQFPNYSSELNVNALELDDSALYLCASSSNSRTGRAFFGQGTRLTVV.

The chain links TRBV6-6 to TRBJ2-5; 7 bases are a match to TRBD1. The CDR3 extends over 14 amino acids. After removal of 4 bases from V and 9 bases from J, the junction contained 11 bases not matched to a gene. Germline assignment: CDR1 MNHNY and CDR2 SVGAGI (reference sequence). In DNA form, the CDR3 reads TGTGCCAGCAGTTCCCGGACAGGCCCGAAGGCCCAGTACTTC. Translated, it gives CASSSRTGPKAQYF.

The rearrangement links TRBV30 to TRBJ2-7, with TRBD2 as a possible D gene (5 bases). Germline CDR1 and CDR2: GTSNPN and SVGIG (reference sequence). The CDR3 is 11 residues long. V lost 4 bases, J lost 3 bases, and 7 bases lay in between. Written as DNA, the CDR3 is TGTGCCTGGAAAGGGAGCTACGAGCAGTACTTC. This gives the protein CAWKGSYEQYF.

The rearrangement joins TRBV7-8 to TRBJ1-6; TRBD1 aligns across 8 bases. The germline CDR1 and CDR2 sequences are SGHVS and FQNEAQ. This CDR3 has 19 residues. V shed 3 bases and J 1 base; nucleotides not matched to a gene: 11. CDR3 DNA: TGTGCCAGCAGCTTGCCGGGGCAGGGGGCACGGTCCTATAATTCACCCCTCCACTTT. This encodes CASSLPGQGARSYNSPLHF.

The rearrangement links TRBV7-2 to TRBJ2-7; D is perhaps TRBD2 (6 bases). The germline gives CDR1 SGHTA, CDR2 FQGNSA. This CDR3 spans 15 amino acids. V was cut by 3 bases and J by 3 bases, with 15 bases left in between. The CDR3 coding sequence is TGTGCCAGCAGCTTCGGCTATGGGGGACTCTACGAGCAGTACTTC. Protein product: CASSFGYGGLYEQYF.

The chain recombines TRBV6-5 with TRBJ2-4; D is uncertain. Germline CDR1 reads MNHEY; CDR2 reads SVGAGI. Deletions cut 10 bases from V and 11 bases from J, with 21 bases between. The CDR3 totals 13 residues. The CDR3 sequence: CATEYHFRGVQYF. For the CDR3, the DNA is TGTGCCACCGAATATCACTTTCGAGGAGTTCAGTACTTC.

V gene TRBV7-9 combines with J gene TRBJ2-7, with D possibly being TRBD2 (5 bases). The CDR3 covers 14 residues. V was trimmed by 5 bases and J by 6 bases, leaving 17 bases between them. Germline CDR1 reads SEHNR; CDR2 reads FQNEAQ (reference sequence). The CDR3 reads CASSQHRDTSEQYF. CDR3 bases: TGTGCCAGCAGCCAACACCGGGATACGTCCGAGCAGTACTTC.

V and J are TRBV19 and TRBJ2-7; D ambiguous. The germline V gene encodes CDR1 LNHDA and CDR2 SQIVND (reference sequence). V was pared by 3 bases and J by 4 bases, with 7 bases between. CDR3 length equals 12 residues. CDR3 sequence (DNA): TGTGCCAGTAGTATTGCGGATTACGAGCAGTACTTC. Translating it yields CASSIADYEQYF.

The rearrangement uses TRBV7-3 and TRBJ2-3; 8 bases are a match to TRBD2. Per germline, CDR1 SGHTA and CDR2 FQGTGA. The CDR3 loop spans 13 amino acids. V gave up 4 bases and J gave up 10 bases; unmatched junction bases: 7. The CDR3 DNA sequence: TGTGCCAGCAGCTCCGGACTAGCTGAGGCGCAGTATTTT. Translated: CASSSGLAEAQYF.

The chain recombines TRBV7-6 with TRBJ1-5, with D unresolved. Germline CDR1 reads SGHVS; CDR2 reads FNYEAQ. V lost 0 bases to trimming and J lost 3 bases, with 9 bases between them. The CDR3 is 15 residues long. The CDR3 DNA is TGTGCCAGCAGCTTAGCGGCCAGTTTCAATCAGCCCCAGCATTTT. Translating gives CASSLAASFNQPQHF.

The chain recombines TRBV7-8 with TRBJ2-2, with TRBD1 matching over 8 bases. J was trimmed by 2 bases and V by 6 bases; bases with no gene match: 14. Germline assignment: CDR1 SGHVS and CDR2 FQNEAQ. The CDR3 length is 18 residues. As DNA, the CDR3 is TGTGCCAGCAGTAAAAACCCAGGTGGGACAGGAAACACCGGGGAGCTGTTTTTT. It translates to CASSKNPGGTGNTGELFF.

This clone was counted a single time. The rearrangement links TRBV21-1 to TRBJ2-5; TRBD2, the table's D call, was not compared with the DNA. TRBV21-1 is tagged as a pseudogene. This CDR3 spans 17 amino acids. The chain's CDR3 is CASSKDWASGVQETQYF. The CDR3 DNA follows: TGTGCCAGCAGCAAAGACTGGGCTAGCGGGGTTCAAGAGACCCAGTACTTC.

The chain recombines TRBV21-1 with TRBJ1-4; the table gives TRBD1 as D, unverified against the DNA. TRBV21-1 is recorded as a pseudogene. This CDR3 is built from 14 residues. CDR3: CASPAAGKAEKLFF. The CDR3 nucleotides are TGTGCCAGTCCTGCAGCAGGGAAGGCTGAAAAACTGTTTTTT.

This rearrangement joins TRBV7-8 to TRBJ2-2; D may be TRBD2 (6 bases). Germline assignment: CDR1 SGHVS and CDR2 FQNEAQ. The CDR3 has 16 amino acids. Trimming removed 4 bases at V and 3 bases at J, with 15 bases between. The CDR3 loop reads CASSSRGNPDTGELFF. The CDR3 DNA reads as TGTGCCAGCAGCTCACGGGGGAATCCCGACACCGGGGAGCTGTTTTTT.

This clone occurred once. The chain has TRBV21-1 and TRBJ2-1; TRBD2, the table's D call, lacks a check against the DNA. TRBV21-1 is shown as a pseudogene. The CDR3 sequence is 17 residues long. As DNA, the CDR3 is TGTGCCACTCCGGGACTAGCGATTGGGAAGTACTACAATGAGCAGTTCTTC. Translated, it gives CATPGLAIGKYYNEQFF.

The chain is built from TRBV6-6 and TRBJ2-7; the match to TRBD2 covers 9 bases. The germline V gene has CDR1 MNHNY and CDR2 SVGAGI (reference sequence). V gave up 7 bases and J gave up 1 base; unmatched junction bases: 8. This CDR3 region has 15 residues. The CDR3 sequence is CASNPTSGGSYEQYF. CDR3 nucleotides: TGTGCCAGCAATCCGACTAGCGGAGGGTCCTACGAGCAGTACTTC.

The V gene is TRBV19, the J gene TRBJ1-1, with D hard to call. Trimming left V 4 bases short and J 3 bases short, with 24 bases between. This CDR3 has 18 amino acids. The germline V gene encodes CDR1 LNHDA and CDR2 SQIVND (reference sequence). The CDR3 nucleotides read TGTGCCAGTAGTACCTCCTGGACTGTGTACGATGAACACACTGAAGCTTTCTTT. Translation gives CASSTSWTVYDEHTEAFF.

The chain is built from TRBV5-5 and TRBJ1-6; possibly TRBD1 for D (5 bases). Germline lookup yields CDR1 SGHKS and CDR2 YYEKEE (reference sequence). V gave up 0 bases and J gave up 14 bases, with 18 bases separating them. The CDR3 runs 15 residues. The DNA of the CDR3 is TGTGCCAGCAGCTTGGAAGCGTTGGTGGGGCGGTCCCTCCACTTT. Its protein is CASSLEALVGRSLHF.

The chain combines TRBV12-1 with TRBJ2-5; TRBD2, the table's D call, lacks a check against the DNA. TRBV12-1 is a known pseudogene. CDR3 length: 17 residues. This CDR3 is CASSYQGASGSSRTQYF. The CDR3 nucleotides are TGTGCCAGCAGCTATCAAGGGGCTAGCGGGAGTTCGAGGACCCAGTACTTC.

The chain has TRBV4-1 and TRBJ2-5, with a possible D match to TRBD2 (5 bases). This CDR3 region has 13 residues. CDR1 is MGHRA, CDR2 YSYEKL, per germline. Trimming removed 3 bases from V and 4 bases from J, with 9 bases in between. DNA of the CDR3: TGCGCCAGCAGCCAGACCGGACTAGAGACCCAGTACTTC. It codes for CASSQTGLETQYF.

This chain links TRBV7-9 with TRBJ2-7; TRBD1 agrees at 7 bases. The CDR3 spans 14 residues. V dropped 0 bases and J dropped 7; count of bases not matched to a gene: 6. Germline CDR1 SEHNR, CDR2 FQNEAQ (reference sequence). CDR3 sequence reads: CASSLAGGAGEQYF. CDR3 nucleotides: TGTGCCAGCAGCTTAGCAGGGGGCGCCGGGGAGCAGTACTTC.

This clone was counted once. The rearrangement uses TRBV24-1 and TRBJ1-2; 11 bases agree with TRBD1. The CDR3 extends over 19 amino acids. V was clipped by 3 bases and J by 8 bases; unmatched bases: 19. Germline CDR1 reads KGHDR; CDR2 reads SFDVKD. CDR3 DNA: TGTGCCACCAGTGATCGACGGACCGGGACAGGGGGAATTCGATTAGGCTACACCTTC. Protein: CATSDRRTGTGGIRLGYTF.

CDR3 nucleotide sequence: TGCGCCAGCAGAACCGGACAGGGGGCTTGGGAGCAGTACTTC. Residues: CASRTGQGAWEQYF. The V call is TRBV5-1, the J call TRBJ2-7; TRBD1 matches 11 bases. The V gene's germline CDR1 is SGHRS and CDR2 YFSETQ. Germline trimming cut 5 bases from V and 7 bases from J; bases unmatched to any gene: 8. CDR3 length: 14 amino acids.

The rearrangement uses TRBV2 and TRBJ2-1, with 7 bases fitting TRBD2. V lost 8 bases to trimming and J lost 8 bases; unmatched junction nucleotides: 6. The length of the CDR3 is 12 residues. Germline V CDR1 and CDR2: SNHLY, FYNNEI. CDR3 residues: CASWRERDEQFF. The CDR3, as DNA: TGTGCCAGCTGGCGGGAGCGGGATGAGCAGTTCTTC.

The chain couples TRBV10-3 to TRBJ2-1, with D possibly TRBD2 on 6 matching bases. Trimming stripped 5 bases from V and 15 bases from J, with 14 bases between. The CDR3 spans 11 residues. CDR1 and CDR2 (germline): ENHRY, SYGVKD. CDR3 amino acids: CAISSGLASFF. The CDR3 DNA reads TGTGCCATCAGTTCGGGACTCGCATCGTTCTTC.

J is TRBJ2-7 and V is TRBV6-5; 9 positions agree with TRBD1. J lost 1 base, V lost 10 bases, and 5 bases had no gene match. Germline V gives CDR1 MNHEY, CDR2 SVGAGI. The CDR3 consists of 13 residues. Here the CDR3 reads CATAGQGSYEQYF. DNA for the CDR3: TGTGCCACGGCGGGACAGGGATCCTACGAGCAGTACTTC.